Following are 9 T cell receptor beta chains from one sample sequenced in a study of blood T cell repertoires in COVID-19 (dated by TCRdb to 2020 to 2022). The protocol used for the library was the immunoSEQ multiplex PCR assay. In its TCRdb copy, this immuneACCESS table keeps in-frame sequences only and misses some clones. Where compared with another copy, unresolved V genes explain less than half of these, and the others have no known cause. The sample table holds some 120,000 clones, of which over 80% were seen once. The ten largest clonotypes hold approximately 20% of the sample. The sequencing input was PBMCs or T cells enriched from blood (not recorded which). The receptors here all came from a man aged 30 to 45 who had recovered from COVID-19.

V gene TRBV5-6 combines with J gene TRBJ2-5, with D maybe TRBD2 (5 bases). The CDR3 spans 13 residues. The V and J ends lost 1 base and 3 bases respectively, with 7 bases between them. The germline CDR1 and CDR2 sequences are SGHDT and YYEEEE. The CDR3 protein is CASSLTGEETQYF. CDR3 in DNA: TGTGCCAGCAGCTTGACCGGGGAAGAGACCCAGTACTTC.

The chain couples TRBV6-5 to TRBJ1-6; D gene uncertain. This CDR3 has 15 residues. V was pared by 0 bases and J by 10 bases, with 13 bases between. From germline, CDR1 is MNHEY and CDR2 SVGAGI. CDR3 sequence reads: CASSYSPELESPLHF. CDR3 sequence (DNA): TGTGCCAGCAGTTACTCGCCGGAGCTTGAGTCACCCCTCCACTTT.

The V gene is TRBV6-5, the J gene TRBJ1-1; 8 bases match TRBD1. Germline V gives CDR1 MNHEY, CDR2 SVGAGI. The CDR3 is 15 amino acids. V shed 4 bases and J 1 base; nucleotides not matched to a gene: 5. The DNA of the CDR3 is TGTGCCAGCAGTTTTACAGGGGGGGGGAACACTGAAGCTTTCTTT. Translated: CASSFTGGGNTEAFF.

This chain uses TRBV5-1 with TRBJ1-2; 8 bases are a match to TRBD1. The CDR3 covers 15 residues. The ends lost 4 bases at V and 3 bases at J; junction bases unmatched: 8. CDR1 and CDR2 (germline): SGHRS, YFSETQ. The CDR3 protein is CASSTITGGDYGYTF. Written as DNA, the CDR3 is TGCGCCAGCAGCACTATAACAGGGGGGGACTATGGCTACACCTTC.

The gene calls are TRBV9 and TRBJ1-4, with 7 bases aligning to TRBD1. Germline V gene sequence: CDR1 SGDLS, CDR2 YYNGEE. Unmatched junction bases numbered 4, after V lost 0 bases and J lost 8 bases. The CDR3 extends over 14 amino acids. The CDR3 region is CASSVGQGGEKLFF. The CDR3 DNA is TGTGCCAGCAGCGTAGGGCAGGGGGGCGAAAAACTGTTTTTT.

The V and J genes are TRBV6-6 and TRBJ1-1; 8 bases are a match to TRBD1. Germline lookup yields CDR1 MNHNY and CDR2 SVGAGI (reference sequence). V was clipped by 0 bases and J by 8 bases; unmatched bases: 5. This CDR3 has 14 amino acids. The CDR3 protein is CASSYSGQVVEAFF. Written as DNA, the CDR3 is TGTGCCAGCAGTTACTCGGGACAGGTTGTGGAAGCTTTCTTT.

CDR3 sequence (DNA): TGTGCCATCAGTCTAAGCGTGAGCTCCTACAATGAGCAGTTCTTC. This codes for CAISLSVSSYNEQFF. The rearrangement joins TRBV10-3 to TRBJ2-1; D remains ambiguous. Germline V gene data show CDR1 as ENHRY and CDR2 as SYGVKD. The germline V and J ends were trimmed by 5 bases and 0 bases, with 11 bases remaining between them. This CDR3 is built from 15 residues.

This rearrangement joins TRBV19 to TRBJ1-2; 10 bases match TRBD1. The CDR3 runs 16 residues. Germline V CDR1 and CDR2: LNHDA, SQIVND (reference sequence). V lost 7 bases to trimming and J lost 2 bases; unmatched junction nucleotides: 10. In DNA, the CDR3 is TGTGCCAGTACCCTATGGGACAGGGGTGAAAACTATGGCTACACCTTC. This gives the protein CASTLWDRGENYGYTF.

This rearrangement joins TRBV5-4 to TRBJ2-3, with 11 bases fitting TRBD2. CDR1 and CDR2 (germline): SGHNT, YYREEE (reference sequence). The CDR3 consists of 17 residues. The V segment lost 4 bases and the J segment 4 bases; nucleotides outside the gene matches: 11. CDR3 protein: CASSGGSGRATPDTQYF. CDR3 sequence (DNA): TGTGCCAGCAGCGGTGGTAGCGGGAGGGCCACTCCAGATACGCAGTATTTT.